A single sample gave rise to the 4 T cell receptor beta chains below, sequenced in a study of cytotoxic CD8 clonotypes in ibrutinib-treated CLL (dated by TCRdb to the early 2020s). What this sample's time point label stands for: progressive disease on ibrutinib. Library preparation employed the immunoSEQ multiplex PCR assay. The source is immuneACCESS, and TCRdb retained only in-frame sequences with V and J called. Part of the clones is not carried over; for the studies checked, unresolved V genes explain less than half of this, and the remainder is unexplained. This sample has around 25,000 clones in its table, and around two thirds of those were observed once. Roughly half of the sample belongs to the ten largest clones. The sample was PBMCs, taken at disease progression, from a patient treated with ibrutinib. Source of these receptors: a human donor with chronic lymphocytic leukemia.

This clone was counted between two and nine times. V and J are TRBV15 and TRBJ2-1; a possible D gene is TRBD1 (6 bases). The germline CDR1 and CDR2 sequences are LNHNV and YYDKDF (reference sequence). CDR3 length equals 13 residues. Deletions cut 0 bases from V and 8 bases from J, with 8 bases between. DNA for the CDR3: TGTGCCACCAGCAGAGACAGGGGCTATGAGCAGTTCTTC. Protein: CATSRDRGYEQFF.

The chain uses TRBV15 and TRBJ1-4; 9 nucleotides match TRBD1. CDR3 size: 16 residues. Trimming took 4 bases from V and 8 from J; bases not matched to a gene: 11. In germline, CDR1 is LNHNV, CDR2 YYDKDF (reference sequence). For the CDR3, the DNA is TGTGCCACCAGCACCATTACAGGGGGCGGTGGGGAAAAACTGTTTTTT. Amino acid sequence: CATSTITGGGGEKLFF.

This clone was counted a few times. The V gene is TRBV12-5, the J gene TRBJ2-7, with TRBD1 matching over 7 bases. The CDR3 runs to 15 residues. The germline gives CDR1 LGHNT, CDR2 FRNRAP. V dropped 3 bases and J dropped 2; count of bases not matched to a gene: 7. CDR3 in DNA: TGTGCTAGTGGTTTCCCGACAGGGACCACCTACGAGCAGTACTTC. Its protein product is CASGFPTGTTYEQYF.

The chain is built from TRBV10-3 and TRBJ2-5; D remains unclear. The J call may be wrong; the DNA end is better matched by TRBJ2-7. The V gene's germline CDR1 is ENHRY and CDR2 SYGVKD. The CDR3 totals 12 residues. Here the CDR3 reads CAISEGFYEQYF. For the CDR3, the DNA is TGTGCCATCAGTGAAGGCTTCTACGAGCAGTACTTC.